A selection of T cell receptor beta chains follows, all from one sample in a study of human T cells and chemical hapten exposure. TCRdb called the RACE reads again in MiXCR, with one record for every CDR3 protein. This sample carries 40,000 to 50,000 distinct CDR3 sequences, around 12% of them seen once, and the ten largest clones take approximately 5.3%. Here the sequenced sample was whole blood, taken in connection with sensitization to the hapten diphenylcyclopropenone (DPC). The receptors derive from a woman aged 25 to 39 with alopecia areata. Some clones in this sample may be carry-over from other donors' samples. Each CDR3 is given with its conserved first and last residue.

>TRBJ2-1|TRBV6-5
CASRLGTLGEQFF
>TRBJ2-1|TRBV28
CASSSPGEGYNEQFF
>TRBJ2-5|TRBV29-1
CSVSLEETQYF
>TRBJ1-1|TRBV6-6
CASSFASPEAFF
>TRBJ2-5|TRBV7-9
CASSLAGGPEETQYF
>TRBJ2-6|TRBV6-5
CASSPKPPGHLSGGTGADVLTF
>TRBJ2-1|TRBV28
CASRMTVYNEQFF
>TRBJ1-1|TRBV7-3
CASSLTYTEAFF
>TRBJ2-7|TRBV5-6
CASSLAVGEQYF
>TRBJ2-7|TRBV7-9
CASSLGEQYF
>TRBJ1-3|TRBV19
CVISTGPGNTIYF
>TRBJ2-1|TRBV6-5
CASSPGTAQRLAAYNEQFF
>TRBJ2-7|TRBV28
CASSSSGTGFYEQYF
>TRBJ2-1|TRBV2
CASSSGTDNEQFF
>TRBJ2-7|TRBV27
CASSPTVAGEQYF
>TRBJ2-5|TRBV7-2
CASSRGGEETQYF
>TRBJ2-5|TRBV29-1
CSVRDRGRFETQYF
>TRBJ2-4|TRBV10-3
CAVTVQGSFAKNIQYF
>TRBJ2-5|TRBV11-2
CASSLDFVVAETQYF
>TRBJ2-1|TRBV10-3
CAIRAKQGGYNEQFF
>TRBJ1-5|TRBV7-2
CASSLAPGSEQPQHF
>TRBJ2-1|TRBV29-1
CSVGTGPQKFF
>TRBJ1-1|TRBV25-1
CASSSRVGLGTEAFF
>TRBJ1-1|TRBV27
CASRTGPQEAFF
>TRBJ2-7|TRBV20-1
CSARRDREKEQYF
>TRBJ2-7|TRBV29-1
CSVEGLPSGEQYF
>TRBJ2-7|TRBV29-1
CSANTGSDEQYF
>TRBJ1-6|TRBV7-3
CASSSGRNSPLHF